A selection of T cell receptor beta chains follows, all from one sample in a study of T cell responses to AZD1222 COVID-19 vaccine. Assay used: immunoSEQ multiplex PCR; TCRdb lists only in-frame clones, some missing. Among about 110,000 clones listed, 87% were seen once. This specimen was peripheral blood, taken on day 0 of AZD1222 vaccination. These receptors originate from an adult in good health. Each CDR3 is given without its conserved first and last residue.

J gene: TRBJ2-1
V gene: TRBV6-2/TRBV6-3
CDR3 protein: ASSTRRGGYNEQF

J gene: TRBJ1-3
V gene: TRBV6-1
CDR3 protein: ASSENWDSGNTIY

J gene: TRBJ2-2
V gene: TRBV4-3
CDR3 protein: ASSQGSGNTGELF

J gene: TRBJ1-3
V gene: TRBV19
CDR3 protein: ASSIPAQRGSGNTIY

J gene: TRBJ2-7
V gene: TRBV11-2
CDR3 protein: ASSPTDRASQQY

J gene: TRBJ1-5
V gene: TRBV5-5
CDR3 protein: ASSLAGESPQH

J gene: TRBJ2-1
V gene: TRBV7-8
CDR3 protein: ASSLLSGLAGADNEQF

J gene: TRBJ1-2
V gene: TRBV5-1
CDR3 protein: ASSLDAGGNYGYT

J gene: TRBJ1-1
V gene: TRBV29-1
CDR3 protein: SVLGRAGMNTEAF

J gene: TRBJ2-6
V gene: TRBV10-3
CDR3 protein: AIRPSGRSSGANVLT

J gene: TRBJ1-4
V gene: TRBV28
CDR3 protein: ASTPGGTGNEKLF

J gene: TRBJ2-1
V gene: TRBV14
CDR3 protein: ASSQGYDEQF

J gene: TRBJ2-7
V gene: TRBV29-1
CDR3 protein: SVEVDREGEQY

J gene: TRBJ1-4
V gene: TRBV7-9
CDR3 protein: ASSQGSSAEKLF

J gene: TRBJ2-7
V gene: TRBV2
CDR3 protein: ASSVGTGGREQY

J gene: TRBJ1-2
V gene: TRBV3-1/TRBV3-2
CDR3 protein: ASSQEGRGYGYT

J gene: TRBJ2-5
V gene: TRBV3-1/TRBV3-2
CDR3 protein: ASSQALAQETQY

J gene: TRBJ2-5
V gene: TRBV19
CDR3 protein: ASNNVGGGPETQY

J gene: TRBJ1-1
V gene: TRBV10-1
CDR3 protein: ASSEQPNTEAF

J gene: TRBJ1-5
V gene: TRBV6-1
CDR3 protein: ASSESGPQH

J gene: TRBJ2-5
V gene: TRBV5-1
CDR3 protein: ASRTGLAGTQETQY

J gene: TRBJ1-3
V gene: TRBV30
CDR3 protein: AWSVRGSSGNTIY

J gene: TRBJ1-5
V gene: TRBV2
CDR3 protein: ASTQGGLGNQPQH

J gene: TRBJ2-3
V gene: TRBV9
CDR3 protein: ASSVAGSGTDTQY

J gene: TRBJ2-7
V gene: TRBV3-1/TRBV3-2
CDR3 protein: ASSQGNSGSYEQY

J gene: TRBJ1-2
V gene: TRBV7-3
CDR3 protein: ASSMGVSGYT

J gene: TRBJ2-1
V gene: TRBV7-3
CDR3 protein: ASSPGQGNEQF

J gene: TRBJ2-2
V gene: TRBV11-2
CDR3 protein: ASSLESERPSPGELF

J gene: TRBJ1-6
V gene: TRBV2
CDR3 protein: ASCSGTGSTYNSPLH

J gene: TRBJ1-2
V gene: TRBV7-2
CDR3 protein: ASSFTGGGDGYT

J gene: TRBJ2-2
V gene: TRBV5-4
CDR3 protein: ASSKAGTPANGELF

J gene: TRBJ2-7
V gene: TRBV5-6
CDR3 protein: ASSSGTGYVYEQY

J gene: TRBJ1-1
V gene: TRBV7-3
CDR3 protein: ASRPGPTNTEAF

J gene: TRBJ2-5
V gene: TRBV7-2
CDR3 protein: ASSLGRGLGFATQY

J gene: TRBJ1-2
V gene: TRBV15
CDR3 protein: ATSRDLTRGGFAYGYT

J gene: TRBJ2-1
V gene: TRBV15
CDR3 protein: ATSRERTSGNEQF

J gene: TRBJ1-3
V gene: TRBV19
CDR3 protein: ASSIRGEDTIY

J gene: TRBJ2-3
V gene: TRBV18
CDR3 protein: ASSRRGGGGTDTQY

J gene: TRBJ2-1
V gene: TRBV3-1/TRBV3-2
CDR3 protein: ASSLGVAGREQF

J gene: TRBJ2-1
V gene: TRBV7-2
CDR3 protein: ASSLASAGGIYNEQF

J gene: TRBJ1-1
V gene: TRBV27
CDR3 protein: ASSSKSGVTQKAF